The present T cell receptor beta chain was sequenced within a study of blood T cell repertoires in COVID-19. Trimming left V 4 bases short and J 6 bases short, with 13 bases between. CDR1 is MGHRA and CDR2 is YSYEKL in the germline V gene. The CDR3 runs to 13 residues. The method was immunoSEQ multiplex PCR; TCRdb's version includes in-frame clones alone and lacks a portion of them. Found here are about 280,000 clones, about 90% of them singletons; the top ten hold under 2.5%. There are a few counts of this clone. The chain carries TRBV4-1 and TRBJ2-7, with no clear D. This TCR was recovered from a woman in her sixties or seventies who had recovered from COVID-19. Sequencing input: PBMCs or T cells enriched from blood (not recorded which). CDR3: CASSLQPLTEQYF. As DNA, the CDR3 is TGCGCCAGCAGCCTACAGCCCTTGACCGAGCAGTACTTC.